What follows are 2 T cell receptor beta chains derived from one specimen sequenced in a study of cytomegalovirus exposure and HLA in healthy donors. It was with 60 Vbeta and 13 Jbeta primers that the PCR ran. The repertoire was sequenced with immunoSEQ multiplex PCR; TCRdb's copy has only in-frame clones and lacks some. The data show some 150,000 clones, around 80% seen once. Sequenced sample: PBMCs. Every receptor here comes from a woman between 40 and 55 years old in good health and CMV-seronegative.

The rearrangement joins TRBV5-6 to TRBJ2-2; maybe TRBD1 (6 bases). V dropped 2 bases and J dropped 5 bases, with 10 bases sitting between them. Looked up from germline, CDR1 is SGHDT and CDR2 is YYEEEE. This CDR3 contains 14 residues. The CDR3 DNA reads TGTGCCAGCAGCTTTAATACAGGGACCGGGGAGCTGTTTTTT. This sequence encodes CASSFNTGTGELFF.

V is TRBV11-1 and J is TRBJ1-5; D possibly corresponds to TRBD1 (5 bases). Trimming pared 5 bases from V and 9 bases from J, leaving 14 bases between. The CDR3 has 13 amino acids. Looked up from germline, CDR1 is SGHAT and CDR2 is FQDESV (reference sequence). CDR3 amino acids: CASSRDSKLPQHF. The CDR3 region has the DNA TGTGCCAGCAGCCGGGACTCCAAGCTGCCCCAGCATTTT.